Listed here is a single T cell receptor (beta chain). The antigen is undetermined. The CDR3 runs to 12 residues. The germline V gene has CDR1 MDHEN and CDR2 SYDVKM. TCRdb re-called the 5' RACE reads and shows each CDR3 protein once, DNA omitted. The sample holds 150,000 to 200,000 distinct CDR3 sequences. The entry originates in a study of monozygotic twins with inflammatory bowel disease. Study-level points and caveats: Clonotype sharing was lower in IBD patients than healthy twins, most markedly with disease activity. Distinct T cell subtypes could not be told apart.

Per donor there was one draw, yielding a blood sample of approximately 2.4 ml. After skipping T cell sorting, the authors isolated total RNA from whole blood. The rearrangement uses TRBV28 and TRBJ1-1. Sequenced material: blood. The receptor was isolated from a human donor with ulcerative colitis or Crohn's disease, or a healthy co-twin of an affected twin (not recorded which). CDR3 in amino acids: CASSSYKAQAFF.